The 22 T cell receptor beta chains given below trace back to one sample, sequenced in a study of cytomegalovirus exposure and HLA in healthy donors. The PCR was carried out with 60 Vbeta primers and 13 Jbeta primers. Produced via immunoSEQ multiplex PCR; TCRdb's table is partial and in-frame only. The sample holds 70,000 to 95,000 clones; about 84% are singletons and the top ten take roughly 2%. The material sequenced was PBMCs. These receptors were taken from a man younger than 35 in good health and CMV-seronegative.

In its sample, this clone was seen a few times. J is TRBJ2-2 and V is TRBV19; D possibly corresponds to TRBD2 (5 bases). Trimming took off 5 bases at V and 3 bases at J, with 13 bases between the two ends. The germline V gene has CDR1 LNHDA and CDR2 SQIVND (reference sequence). This CDR3 is 15 amino acids long. The chain's CDR3 is CASSPQRADTGELFF. The DNA for the CDR3 is TGTGCCAGTAGTCCCCAGAGGGCGGACACCGGGGAGCTGTTTTTT. Filled out from reference TRBV19 and TRBJ2-2, the complete variable domain reads DGGITQSPKYLFRKEGQNVTLSCEQNLNHDAMYWYRQDPGQGLRLIYYSQIVNDFQKGDIAEGYSVSREKKESFPLTVTSAQKNPTAFYLCASSPQRADTGELFFGEGSRLTVL.

This chain joins TRBV10-1 and TRBJ2-2; possible D gene TRBD2, 6 bases. The CDR3 contains 15 residues. V lost 1 base and J 4 bases, leaving 10 bases between the germline ends. Germline V gives CDR1 WNHNN, CDR2 SYGVQD (reference sequence). CDR3 DNA: TGCGCCAGCAGTGAGTTTCGGGGGTTCACCGGGGAGCTGTTTTTT. Encoded protein: CASSEFRGFTGELFF.

The rearrangement joins TRBV6-1 to TRBJ1-2; D unresolved. Germline V gene sequence: CDR1 MNHNS, CDR2 SASEGT. V shed 5 bases and J shed 5 bases, with 6 bases lying between them. The CDR3 length is 11 residues. This CDR3 reads CASSPRYGYTF. The CDR3 DNA is TGTGCCAGCAGTCCCCGGTATGGCTACACCTTC.

The chain is built from TRBV7-9 and TRBJ2-5, with unresolved D. Trimming removed 5 bases at V and 1 base at J, with 8 bases between. Germline CDR1 reads SEHNR; CDR2 reads FQNEAQ (reference sequence). This CDR3 comprises 13 residues. The CDR3 DNA is TGTGCCAGCAGCGTAAGCCTCCAAGAGACCCAGTACTTC. This gives the protein CASSVSLQETQYF.

V and J are TRBV6-5 and TRBJ1-4; no reliable D call. Germline-derived CDR1 and CDR2 are MNHEY and SVGAGI. V lost 2 bases and J lost 6, with 10 bases in between. The CDR3 covers 14 residues. The CDR3 DNA is TGTGCCAGCAGTTACGGGCAGCAAGATGAAAAACTGTTTTTT. It encodes CASSYGQQDEKLFF.

The chain has TRBV11-1 and TRBJ2-7, with TRBD1 matching over 11 bases. Losses at the gene ends were 3 bases for V and 4 bases for J; bases not matched to a gene: 2. The CDR3 covers 14 residues. Germline lookup yields CDR1 SGHAT and CDR2 FQDESV (reference sequence). CDR3 sequence reads: CASSLGQGGYEQYF. The CDR3 DNA sequence: TGTGCCAGCAGCTTGGGACAGGGGGGATACGAGCAGTACTTC.

V gene TRBV18 combines with J gene TRBJ1-4, with 8 bases aligning to TRBD1. J gave up 7 bases and V 1 base, and 8 bases lay outside the gene matches. CDR1 is KGHSH and CDR2 is LQKENI in the germline V gene. The CDR3 covers 16 residues. The CDR3 bases are TGTGCCAGCTCACCACTGGCAGGGGGCCAGCGTGAAAAACTGTTTTTT. It specifies CASSPLAGGQREKLFF. Looking up the rest from reference TRBV18 and TRBJ1-4 gives the full variable domain: NAGVMQNPRHLVRRRGQEARLRCSPMKGHSHVYWYRQLPEEGLKFMVYLQKENIIDESGMPKERFSAEFPKEGPSILRIQQVVRGDSAAYFCASSPLAGGQREKLFFGSGTQLSVL.

This chain joins TRBV12-5 and TRBJ1-6; 8 bases line up with TRBD1. The germline CDR1 and CDR2 sequences are LGHNT and FRNRAP. With V trimmed by 3 bases and J by 10 bases, 5 bases remained unmatched. This CDR3 comprises 14 residues. The CDR3 DNA reads as TGTGCTAGTGGTTTCGGACAGGGTGGGTCACCCCTCCACTTT. Its protein is CASGFGQGGSPLHF.

The chain uses TRBV6-1 and TRBJ1-5; D unclear. The V gene's germline CDR1 is MNHNS and CDR2 SASEGT. V gave up 3 bases and J gave up 0 bases, with 9 bases separating them. The CDR3 extends over 15 amino acids. CDR3 DNA: TGTGCCAGCAGTGAGTTGCCACTTAGCAATCAGCCCCAGCATTTT. Encoded protein: CASSELPLSNQPQHF.

The chain joins TRBV19 to TRBJ1-1; D is ambiguous. Trimming cost V 5 bases and J 0 bases, with 10 bases left between them. The CDR3 length is 14 residues. Germline CDR1 is LNHDA and CDR2 is SQIVND (reference sequence). Written as DNA, the CDR3 is TGTGCCAGTAGTCGCCCCTCGGTGAACACTGAAGCTTTCTTT. This translates into CASSRPSVNTEAFF.

The V and J genes are TRBV5-1 and TRBJ2-7; 9 nucleotides agree with TRBD1. With V trimmed by 4 bases and J by 6 bases, 5 bases remained unmatched. The germline V gene encodes CDR1 SGHRS and CDR2 YFSETQ. The CDR3 is 13 amino acids. The CDR3: CASSPDRGPEQYF. The CDR3 DNA reads as TGCGCCAGCAGCCCGGACAGGGGCCCCGAGCAGTACTTC.

The chain links TRBV11-2 to TRBJ1-2; possible D gene TRBD1, 5 bases. The germline V and J ends were trimmed by 0 bases and 8 bases, with 13 bases remaining between them. CDR3 length: 14 residues. The germline CDR1 and CDR2 sequences are SGHAT and FQNNGV. The CDR3 DNA sequence: TGTGCCAGCAGCTTAGAAACCCGGGGGAGCGGCTACACCTTC. Translation: CASSLETRGSGYTF.

The V call is TRBV28, the J call TRBJ1-1; perhaps TRBD1 as D (5 bases). V lost 8 bases to trimming and J lost 1 base, with 14 bases between them. The CDR3 sequence is 14 residues long. Germline loops: CDR1 MDHEN, CDR2 SYDVKM. The CDR3: CASRRGGSNTEAFF. CDR3 nucleotides: TGTGCCAGCCGCCGCGGGGGGTCGAACACTGAAGCTTTCTTT. Full variable domain (missing parts from reference TRBV28 and TRBJ1-1): DVKVTQSSRYLVKRTGEKVFLECVQDMDHENMFWYRQDPGLGLRLIYFSYDVKMKEKGDIPEGYSVSREKKERFSLILESASTNQTSMYLCASRRGGSNTEAFFGQGTRLTVV.

The chain employs TRBV19 and TRBJ2-5; a weak D match, TRBD2 (5 bases). Trimming left V 10 bases short and J 5 bases short, with 8 bases between. The germline V gene has CDR1 LNHDA and CDR2 SQIVND (reference sequence). The CDR3 is 10 residues long. The CDR3, as DNA: TGTGCCACAGGACTCGAGACCCAGTACTTC. It specifies CATGLETQYF.

The count of this clone is one. The chain has TRBV9 and TRBJ2-7, with 7 bases that match TRBD2. With 5 bases clipped from V and 2 bases from J, the junction kept 10 bases outside the gene matches. The CDR3 extends over 15 amino acids. Germline CDR1 is SGDLS and CDR2 is YYNGEE. DNA for the CDR3: TGTGCCAGCAGTCGGGAGGCAGATCCAACCTACGAGCAGTACTTC. It is translated as CASSREADPTYEQYF.

The V call is TRBV5-1, the J call TRBJ2-3; TRBD1 matches at 7 bases. V gave up 4 bases and J gave up 3 bases; unmatched junction bases: 8. Germline CDR1 SGHRS, CDR2 YFSETQ. The CDR3 is 15 amino acids. The CDR3 DNA reads TGCGCCAGCAGCCTAGGACAGGCAACGACAGATACGCAGTATTTT. Its translation: CASSLGQATTDTQYF.

The V call is TRBV4-2, the J call TRBJ2-5; 9 bases agree with TRBD1. Germline V CDR1 and CDR2: LGHNA, YNFKEQ. Germline trimming cut 1 base from V and 3 bases from J; bases unmatched to any gene: 0. This CDR3 comprises 14 residues. The CDR3 region is CASSQGDREETQYF. CDR3 nucleotide sequence: TGTGCCAGCAGCCAAGGGGACAGGGAAGAGACCCAGTACTTC.

V usage is TRBV2 and J usage is TRBJ1-4, with 8 nucleotides matching TRBD1. The CDR3 totals 16 residues. CDR1 and CDR2 (germline): SNHLY, FYNNEI. J gave up 4 bases and V 6 bases, and 10 bases lay outside the gene matches. This CDR3 is CASRRGQGSSNEKLFF. The DNA of the CDR3 is TGTGCCAGCAGGCGAGGACAGGGTAGCAGTAATGAAAAACTGTTTTTT.

The V call is TRBV4-2, the J call TRBJ1-3, with TRBD1 matching 7 bases. The CDR3 is made up of 14 amino acids. Trimming took 4 bases from V and 4 from J; bases not matched to a gene: 4. Germline lookup yields CDR1 LGHNA and CDR2 YNFKEQ. CDR3 in amino acids: CASSPNRGGNTIYF. Written as DNA, the CDR3 is TGTGCCAGCAGCCCGAACAGGGGAGGAAACACCATATATTTT.

The chain uses TRBV28 and TRBJ1-2; D might be TRBD1 (5 bases). Germline CDR1 is MDHEN and CDR2 is SYDVKM. Between the trimmed V and J ends, which lost 8 bases and 4 bases, there was a span of 11 bases. The CDR3 covers 12 residues. CDR3 amino acids: CASGPTVYGYTF. The CDR3 region has the DNA TGTGCCAGCGGGCCGACAGTCTATGGCTACACCTTC.

The chain has TRBV30 and TRBJ2-1; 9 bases are a match to TRBD2. The CDR3 has 17 residues. Germline loops: CDR1 GTSNPN, CDR2 SVGIG (reference sequence). With 3 bases clipped from V and 4 bases from J, the junction kept 13 bases outside the gene matches. The CDR3 DNA follows: TGTGCCTGGAGGGGGGGCGGGAGCGGGGGGACTTACAATGAGCAGTTCTTC. Encoded protein: CAWRGGGSGGTYNEQFF.

The gene calls are TRBV19 and TRBJ1-1; D is unresolved. Germline assignment: CDR1 LNHDA and CDR2 SQIVND (reference sequence). Trimming removed 3 bases at V and 0 bases at J, with 8 bases between. This CDR3 has 14 residues. DNA for the CDR3: TGTGCCAGTAGTATCGGGGTCCTGAACACTGAAGCTTTCTTT. As protein: CASSIGVLNTEAFF.